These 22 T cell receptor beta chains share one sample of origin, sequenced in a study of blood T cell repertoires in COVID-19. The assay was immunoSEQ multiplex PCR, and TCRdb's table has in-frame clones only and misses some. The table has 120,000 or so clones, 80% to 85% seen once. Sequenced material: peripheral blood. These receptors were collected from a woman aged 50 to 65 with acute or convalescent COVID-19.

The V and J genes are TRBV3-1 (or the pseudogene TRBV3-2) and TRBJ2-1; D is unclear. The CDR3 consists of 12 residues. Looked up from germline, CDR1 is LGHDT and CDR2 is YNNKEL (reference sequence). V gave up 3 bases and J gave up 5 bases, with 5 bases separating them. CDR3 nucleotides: TGTGCCAGCAGCCACTCGGACAATGAGCAGTTCTTC. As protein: CASSHSDNEQFF.

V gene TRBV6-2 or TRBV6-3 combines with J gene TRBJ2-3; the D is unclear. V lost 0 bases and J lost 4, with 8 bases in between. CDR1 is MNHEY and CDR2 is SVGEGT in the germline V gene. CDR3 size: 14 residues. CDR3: CASSYSRSSDTQYF. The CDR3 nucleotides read TGTGCCAGCAGTTACTCCAGGTCATCAGATACGCAGTATTTT.

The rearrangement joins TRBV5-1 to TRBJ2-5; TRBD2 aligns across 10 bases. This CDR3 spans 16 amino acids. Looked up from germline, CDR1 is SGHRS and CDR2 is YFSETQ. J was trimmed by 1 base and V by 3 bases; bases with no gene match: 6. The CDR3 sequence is CASSSGRTSGQETQYF. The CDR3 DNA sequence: TGCGCCAGCAGCTCGGGTCGGACTAGCGGCCAAGAGACCCAGTACTTC.

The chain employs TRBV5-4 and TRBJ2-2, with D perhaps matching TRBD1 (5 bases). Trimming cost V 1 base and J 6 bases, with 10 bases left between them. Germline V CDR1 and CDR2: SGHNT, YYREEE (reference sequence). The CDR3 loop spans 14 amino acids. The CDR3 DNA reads TGTGCCAGCAGCTTGTCCAGGGTTGCCGGGGAGCTGTTTTTT. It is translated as CASSLSRVAGELFF.

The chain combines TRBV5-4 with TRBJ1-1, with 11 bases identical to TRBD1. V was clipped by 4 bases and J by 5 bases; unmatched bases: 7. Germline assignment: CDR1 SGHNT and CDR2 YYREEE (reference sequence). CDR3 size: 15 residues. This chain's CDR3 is CASSTGTGGFTEAFF. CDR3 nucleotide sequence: TGTGCCAGCAGCACAGGGACAGGGGGGTTTACTGAAGCTTTCTTT.

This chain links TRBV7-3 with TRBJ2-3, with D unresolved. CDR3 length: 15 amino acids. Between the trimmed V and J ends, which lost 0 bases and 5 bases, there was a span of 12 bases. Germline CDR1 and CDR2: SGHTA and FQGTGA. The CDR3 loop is CASSLTSEIGDTQYF. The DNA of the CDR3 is TGTGCCAGCAGCTTAACCAGCGAGATCGGAGATACGCAGTATTTT.

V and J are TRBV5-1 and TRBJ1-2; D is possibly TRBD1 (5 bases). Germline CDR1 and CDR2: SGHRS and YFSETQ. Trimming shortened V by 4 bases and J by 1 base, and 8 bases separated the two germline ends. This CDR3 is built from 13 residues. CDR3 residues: CASSEGDNYGYTF. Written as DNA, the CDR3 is TGCGCCAGCAGCGAAGGGGATAACTATGGCTACACCTTC.

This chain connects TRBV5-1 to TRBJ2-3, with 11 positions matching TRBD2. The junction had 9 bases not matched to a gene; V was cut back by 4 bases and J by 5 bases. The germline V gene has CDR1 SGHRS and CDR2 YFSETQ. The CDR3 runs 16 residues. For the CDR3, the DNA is TGCGCCAGCAGCGCTTTTAGCGGGGGGGCCGAAGATACGCAGTATTTT. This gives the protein CASSAFSGGAEDTQYF. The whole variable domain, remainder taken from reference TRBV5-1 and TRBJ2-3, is KAGVTQTPRYLIKTRGQQVTLSCSPISGHRSVSWYQQTPGQGLQFLFEYFSETQRNKGNFPGRFSGRQFSNSRSEMNVSTLELGDSALYLCASSAFSGGAEDTQYFGPGTRLTVL.

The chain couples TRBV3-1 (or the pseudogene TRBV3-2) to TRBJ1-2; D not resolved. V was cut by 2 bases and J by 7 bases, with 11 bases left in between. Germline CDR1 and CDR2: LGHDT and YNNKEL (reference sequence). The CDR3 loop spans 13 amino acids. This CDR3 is CASSQYATSGYTF. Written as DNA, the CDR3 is TGTGCCAGCAGCCAATATGCAACGAGTGGCTACACCTTC.

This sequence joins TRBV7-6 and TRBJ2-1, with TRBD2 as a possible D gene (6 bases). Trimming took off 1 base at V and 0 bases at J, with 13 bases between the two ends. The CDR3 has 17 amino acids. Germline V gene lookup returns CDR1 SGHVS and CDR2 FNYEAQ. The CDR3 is CASSLGSSASSYNEQFF. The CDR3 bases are TGTGCCAGCAGCTTAGGGTCTAGCGCAAGCTCCTACAATGAGCAGTTCTTC.

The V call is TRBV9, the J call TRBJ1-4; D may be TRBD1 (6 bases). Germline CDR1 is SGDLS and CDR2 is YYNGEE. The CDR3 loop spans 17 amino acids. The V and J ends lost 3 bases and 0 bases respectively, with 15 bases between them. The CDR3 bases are TGTGCCAGCAGCGAGGGAGACAGGCCCGCAACTAATGAAAAACTGTTTTTT. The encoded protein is CASSEGDRPATNEKLFF.

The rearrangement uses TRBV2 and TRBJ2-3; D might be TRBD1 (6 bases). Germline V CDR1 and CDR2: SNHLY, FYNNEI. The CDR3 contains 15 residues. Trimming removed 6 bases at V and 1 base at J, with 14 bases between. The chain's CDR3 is CASSYQGLRTDTQYF. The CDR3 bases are TGTGCCAGCAGCTATCAGGGGCTACGCACAGATACGCAGTATTTT. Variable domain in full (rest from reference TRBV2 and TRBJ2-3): EPEVTQTPSHQVTQMGQEVILRCVPISNHLYFYWYRQILGQKVEFLVSFYNNEISEKSEIFDDQFSVERPDGSNFTLKIRSTKLEDSAMYFCASSYQGLRTDTQYFGPGTRLTVL.

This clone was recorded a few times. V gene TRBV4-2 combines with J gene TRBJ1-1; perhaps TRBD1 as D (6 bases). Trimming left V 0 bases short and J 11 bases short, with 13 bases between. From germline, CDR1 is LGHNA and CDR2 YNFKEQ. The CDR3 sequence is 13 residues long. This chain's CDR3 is CASSQDLHRVAFF. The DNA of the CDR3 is TGTGCCAGCAGCCAAGATCTTCACAGGGTCGCTTTCTTT.

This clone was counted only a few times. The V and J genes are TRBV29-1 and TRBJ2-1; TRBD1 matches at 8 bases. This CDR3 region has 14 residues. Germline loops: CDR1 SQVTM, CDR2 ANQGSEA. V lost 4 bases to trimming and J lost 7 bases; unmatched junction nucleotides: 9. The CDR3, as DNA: TGCAGCGTTGGGGAGCCGGGACAGGTAAATGAGCAGTTCTTC. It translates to CSVGEPGQVNEQFF.

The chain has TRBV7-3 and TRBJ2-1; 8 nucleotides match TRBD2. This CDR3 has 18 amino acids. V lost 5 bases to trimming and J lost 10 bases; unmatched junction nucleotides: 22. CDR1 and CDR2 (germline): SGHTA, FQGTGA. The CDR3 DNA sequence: TGTGCCAGCAGCCCGGACTGGAGCGGGAGCACGGGACAAGGGGAGCAGTTCTTC. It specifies CASSPDWSGSTGQGEQFF.

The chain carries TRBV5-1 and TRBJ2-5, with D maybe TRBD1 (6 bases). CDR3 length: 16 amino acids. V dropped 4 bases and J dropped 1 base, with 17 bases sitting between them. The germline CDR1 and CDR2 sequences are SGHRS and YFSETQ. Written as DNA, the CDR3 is TGCGCCAGCAGCAACTACAGGGAGAGGGGCCAAGAGACCCAGTACTTC. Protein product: CASSNYRERGQETQYF.

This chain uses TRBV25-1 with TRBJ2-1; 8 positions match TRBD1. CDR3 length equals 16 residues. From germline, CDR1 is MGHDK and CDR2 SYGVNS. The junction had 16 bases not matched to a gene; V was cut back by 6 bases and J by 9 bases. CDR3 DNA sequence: TGTGCCAGCAGGACCGACAGGGGAAAGGATTTCAGTGAGCAGTTCTTC. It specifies CASRTDRGKDFSEQFF.

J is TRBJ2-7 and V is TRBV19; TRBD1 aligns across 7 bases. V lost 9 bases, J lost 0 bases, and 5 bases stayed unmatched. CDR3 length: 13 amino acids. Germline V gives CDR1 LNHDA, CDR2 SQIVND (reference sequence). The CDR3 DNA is TGTGCCAGCAGCGGACAGGTCTCCTACGAGCAGTACTTC. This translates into CASSGQVSYEQYF.

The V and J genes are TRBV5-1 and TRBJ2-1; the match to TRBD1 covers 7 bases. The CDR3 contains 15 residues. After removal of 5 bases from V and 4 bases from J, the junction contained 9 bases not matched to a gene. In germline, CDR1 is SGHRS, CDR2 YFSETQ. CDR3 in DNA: TGCGCCAGCAGGCAAGACAGGGACGATTACAATGAGCAGTTCTTC. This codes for CASRQDRDDYNEQFF.

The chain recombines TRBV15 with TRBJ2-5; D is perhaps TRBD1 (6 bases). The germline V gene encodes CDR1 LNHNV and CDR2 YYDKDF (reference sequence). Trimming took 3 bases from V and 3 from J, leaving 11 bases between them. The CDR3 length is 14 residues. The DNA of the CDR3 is TGTGCCACCAGCAGGGGGGCCTTTGAAGAGACCCAGTACTTC. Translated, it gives CATSRGAFEETQYF.

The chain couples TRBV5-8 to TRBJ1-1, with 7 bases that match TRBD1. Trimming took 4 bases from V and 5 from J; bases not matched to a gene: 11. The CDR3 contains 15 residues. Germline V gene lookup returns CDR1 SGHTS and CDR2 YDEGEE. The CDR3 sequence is CASSLYHRGSTEAFF. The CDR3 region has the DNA TGTGCCAGCAGCCTATACCACAGGGGAAGTACTGAAGCTTTCTTT.

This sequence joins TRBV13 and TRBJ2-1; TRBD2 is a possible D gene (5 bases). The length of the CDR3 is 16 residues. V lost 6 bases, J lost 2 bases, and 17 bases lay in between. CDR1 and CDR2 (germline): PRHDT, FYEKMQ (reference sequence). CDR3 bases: TGTGCCAGCAGAAGGTCCTCGGGGTTGACCTACAATGAGCAGTTCTTC. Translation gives CASRRSSGLTYNEQFF.